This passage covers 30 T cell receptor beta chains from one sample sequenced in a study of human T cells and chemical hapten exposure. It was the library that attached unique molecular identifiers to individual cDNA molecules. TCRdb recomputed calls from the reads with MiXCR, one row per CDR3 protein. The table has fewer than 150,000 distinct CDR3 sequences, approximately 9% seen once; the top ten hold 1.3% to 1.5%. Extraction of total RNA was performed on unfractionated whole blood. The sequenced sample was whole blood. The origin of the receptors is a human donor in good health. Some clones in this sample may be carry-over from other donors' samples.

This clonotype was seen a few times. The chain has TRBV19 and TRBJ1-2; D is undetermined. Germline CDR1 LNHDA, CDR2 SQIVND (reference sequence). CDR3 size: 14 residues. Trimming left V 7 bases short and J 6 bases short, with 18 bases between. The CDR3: CASNYGKIRDGYTF. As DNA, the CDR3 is TGTGCCAGTAATTACGGGAAAATTAGAGATGGCTACACCTTC.

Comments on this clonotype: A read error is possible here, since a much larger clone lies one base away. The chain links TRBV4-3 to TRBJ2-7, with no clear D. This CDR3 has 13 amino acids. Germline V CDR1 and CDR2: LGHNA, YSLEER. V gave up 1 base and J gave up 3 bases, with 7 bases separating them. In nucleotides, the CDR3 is TGCGCCAGCAGCCAAGGTCTGGGCTACGAGCAGTACTTC. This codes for CASSQGLGYEQYF.

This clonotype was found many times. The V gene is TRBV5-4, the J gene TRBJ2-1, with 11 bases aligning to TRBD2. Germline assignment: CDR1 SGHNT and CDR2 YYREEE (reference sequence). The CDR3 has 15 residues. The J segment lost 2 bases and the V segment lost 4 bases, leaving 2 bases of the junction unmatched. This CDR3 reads CASSQGLAAYNEQFF. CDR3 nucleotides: TGTGCCAGCAGCCAGGGACTAGCGGCCTACAATGAGCAGTTCTTC.

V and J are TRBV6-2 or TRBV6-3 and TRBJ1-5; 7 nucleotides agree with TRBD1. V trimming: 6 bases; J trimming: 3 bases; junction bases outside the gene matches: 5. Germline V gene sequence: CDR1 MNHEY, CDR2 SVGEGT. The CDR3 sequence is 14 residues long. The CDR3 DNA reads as TGTGCCAGCAGCCCACAGGGGAACAATCAGCCCCAGCATTTT. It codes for CASSPQGNNQPQHF.

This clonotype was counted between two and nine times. The CDR3 reads CSARGLAGSTDTQYF. In DNA form, the CDR3 reads TGCAGTGCTAGAGGATTAGCGGGAAGCACAGATACGCAGTATTTT. The chain couples TRBV20-1 to TRBJ2-3, with 8 bases that match TRBD2. V dropped 1 base and J dropped 0; count of bases not matched to a gene: 3. Germline lookup yields CDR1 DFQATT and CDR2 SNEGSKA (reference sequence). The CDR3 extends over 15 amino acids.

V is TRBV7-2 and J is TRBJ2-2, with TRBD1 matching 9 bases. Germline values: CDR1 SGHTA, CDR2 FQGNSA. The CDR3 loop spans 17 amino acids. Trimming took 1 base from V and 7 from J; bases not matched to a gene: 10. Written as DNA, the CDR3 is TGTGCCAGCAGCTTAGAAGGGACAGGGTGGGTCGGCGGGGAGCTGTTTTTT. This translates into CASSLEGTGWVGGELFF.

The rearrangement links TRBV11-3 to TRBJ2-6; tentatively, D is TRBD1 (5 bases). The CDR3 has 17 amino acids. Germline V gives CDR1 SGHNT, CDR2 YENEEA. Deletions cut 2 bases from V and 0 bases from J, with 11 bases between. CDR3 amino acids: CASSLTGSSSGANVLTF. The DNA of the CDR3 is TGTGCCAGCAGCTTAACAGGTTCGAGCTCTGGGGCCAACGTCCTGACTTTC.

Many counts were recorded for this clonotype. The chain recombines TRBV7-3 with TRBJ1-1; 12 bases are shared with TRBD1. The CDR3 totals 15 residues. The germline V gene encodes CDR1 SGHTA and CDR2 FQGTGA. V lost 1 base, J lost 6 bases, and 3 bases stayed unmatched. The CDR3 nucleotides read TGTGCCAGCAGCTTAAAGGGACAGGGGGCCGCTGAAGCTTTCTTT. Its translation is CASSLKGQGAAEAFF.

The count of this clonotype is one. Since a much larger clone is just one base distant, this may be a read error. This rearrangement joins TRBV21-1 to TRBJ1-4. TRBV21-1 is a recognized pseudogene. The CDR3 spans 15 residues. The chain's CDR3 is CASSKGAATKEKLFF. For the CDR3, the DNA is TGTGCCAGCAGCAAAGGGGCAGCAACTAAGGAAAAACTGTTTTTT.

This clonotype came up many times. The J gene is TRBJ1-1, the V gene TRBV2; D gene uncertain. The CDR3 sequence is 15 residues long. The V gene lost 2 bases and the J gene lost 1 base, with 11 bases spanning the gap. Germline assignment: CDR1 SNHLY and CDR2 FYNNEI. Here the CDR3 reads CASSESSTANTEAFF. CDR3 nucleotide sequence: TGTGCCAGCAGTGAAAGCTCCACAGCGAACACTGAAGCTTTCTTT.

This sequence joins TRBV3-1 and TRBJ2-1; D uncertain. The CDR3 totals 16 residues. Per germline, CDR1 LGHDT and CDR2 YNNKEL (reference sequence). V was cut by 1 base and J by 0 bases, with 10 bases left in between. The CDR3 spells CASSQANGSSYNEQFF. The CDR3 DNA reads TGTGCCAGCAGCCAAGCTAACGGAAGCTCCTACAATGAGCAGTTCTTC.

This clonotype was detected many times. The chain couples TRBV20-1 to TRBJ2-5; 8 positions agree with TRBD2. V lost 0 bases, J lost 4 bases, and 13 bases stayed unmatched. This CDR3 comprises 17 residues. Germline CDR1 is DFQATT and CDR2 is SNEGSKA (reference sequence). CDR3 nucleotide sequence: TGCAGTGCTAGAGATAGTCGGAGCGGGAGCCCCCGAGAGACCCAGTACTTC. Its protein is CSARDSRSGSPRETQYF.

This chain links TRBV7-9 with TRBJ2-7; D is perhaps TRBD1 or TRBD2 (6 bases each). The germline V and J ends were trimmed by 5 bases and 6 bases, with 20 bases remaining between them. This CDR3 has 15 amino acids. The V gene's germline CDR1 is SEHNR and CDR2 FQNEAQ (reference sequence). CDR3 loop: CASSQIKEGVVEQYF. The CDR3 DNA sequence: TGTGCCAGCAGCCAAATTAAGGAGGGGGTGGTCGAGCAGTACTTC.

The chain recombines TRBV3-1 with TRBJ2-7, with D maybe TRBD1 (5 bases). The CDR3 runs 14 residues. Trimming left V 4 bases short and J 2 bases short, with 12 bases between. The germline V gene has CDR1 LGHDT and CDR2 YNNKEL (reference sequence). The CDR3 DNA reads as TGTGCCAGCAGCCCGACAGTTATAGCCTACGAGCAGTACTTC. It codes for CASSPTVIAYEQYF.

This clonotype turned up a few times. CDR3 DNA: TGTGCCAGCAGCTCCCAGGCGCGGTACGAGCAGTACTTC. Translation gives CASSSQARYEQYF. The rearrangement links TRBV7-9 to TRBJ2-7; D remains unclear. Per germline, CDR1 SEHNR and CDR2 FQNEAQ (reference sequence). V was shortened by 4 bases and J by 4 bases, with 11 bases between the two germline ends. The CDR3 sequence is 13 residues long.

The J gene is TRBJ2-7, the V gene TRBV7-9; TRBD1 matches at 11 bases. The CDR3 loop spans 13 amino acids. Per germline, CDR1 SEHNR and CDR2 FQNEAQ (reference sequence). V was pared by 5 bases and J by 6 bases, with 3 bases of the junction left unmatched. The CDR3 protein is CASSPGTGGEQYF. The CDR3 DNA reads TGTGCCAGCAGCCCCGGGACAGGGGGCGAGCAGTACTTC.

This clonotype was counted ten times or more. The CDR3 reads CASAQNRGPLNTEAFF. DNA for the CDR3: TGTGCCAGCGCCCAAAACAGAGGCCCCTTGAACACTGAAGCTTTCTTT. The chain carries TRBV6-6 and TRBJ1-1, with D unresolved. Trimming stripped 8 bases from V and 0 bases from J, with 19 bases between. The length of the CDR3 is 16 residues. Germline V lookup: CDR1 MNHNY, CDR2 SVGAGI (reference sequence).

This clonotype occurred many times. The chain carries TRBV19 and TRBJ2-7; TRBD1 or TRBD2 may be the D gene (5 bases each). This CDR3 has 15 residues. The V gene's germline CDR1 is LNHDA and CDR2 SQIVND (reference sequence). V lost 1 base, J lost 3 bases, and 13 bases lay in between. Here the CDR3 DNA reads TGTGCCAGTAGTATAGCTACCGGGACGGACTACGAGCAGTACTTC. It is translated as CASSIATGTDYEQYF.

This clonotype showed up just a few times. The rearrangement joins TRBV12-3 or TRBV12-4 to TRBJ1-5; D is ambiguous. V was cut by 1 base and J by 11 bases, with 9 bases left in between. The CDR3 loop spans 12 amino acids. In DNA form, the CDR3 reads TGTGCCAGCAGTTTAGAGGACGCGACCCAGCATTTT. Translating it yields CASSLEDATQHF.

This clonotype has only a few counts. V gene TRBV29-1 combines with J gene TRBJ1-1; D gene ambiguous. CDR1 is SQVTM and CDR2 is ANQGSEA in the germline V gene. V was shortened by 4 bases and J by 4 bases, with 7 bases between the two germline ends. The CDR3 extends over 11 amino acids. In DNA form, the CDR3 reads TGCAGCGTTGCCAAGTCCACTGAAGCTTTCTTT. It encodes CSVAKSTEAFF.

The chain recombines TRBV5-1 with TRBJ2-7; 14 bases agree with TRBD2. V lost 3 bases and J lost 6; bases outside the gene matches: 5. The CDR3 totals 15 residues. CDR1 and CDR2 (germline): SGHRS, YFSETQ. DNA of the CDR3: TGCGCCAGCAGCTCTGGGACTAGCGGGAGAGTCGAGCAGTACTTC. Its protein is CASSSGTSGRVEQYF.

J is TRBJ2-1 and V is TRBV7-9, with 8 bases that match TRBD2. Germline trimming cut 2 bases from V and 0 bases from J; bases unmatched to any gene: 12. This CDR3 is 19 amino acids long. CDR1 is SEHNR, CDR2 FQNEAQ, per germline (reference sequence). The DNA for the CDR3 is TGTGCCAGCAGCTTAAGGGACCGGCTAGCGGGTAGCTCCTACAATGAGCAGTTCTTC. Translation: CASSLRDRLAGSSYNEQFF.

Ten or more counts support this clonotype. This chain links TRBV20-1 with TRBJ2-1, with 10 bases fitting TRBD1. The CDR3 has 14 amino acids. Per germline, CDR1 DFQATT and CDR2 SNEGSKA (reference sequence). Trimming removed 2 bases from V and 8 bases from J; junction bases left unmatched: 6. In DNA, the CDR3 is TGCAGTGCTAGACTGGGACAGGGGAGGCATGAGCAGTTCTTC. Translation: CSARLGQGRHEQFF.

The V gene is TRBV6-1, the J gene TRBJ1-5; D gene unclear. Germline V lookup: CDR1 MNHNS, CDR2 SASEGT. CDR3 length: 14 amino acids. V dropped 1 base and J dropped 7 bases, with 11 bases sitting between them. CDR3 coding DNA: TGTGCCAGCAGTGAAGGGCGGGTTCGCCAGCCCCAGCATTTT. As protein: CASSEGRVRQPQHF.

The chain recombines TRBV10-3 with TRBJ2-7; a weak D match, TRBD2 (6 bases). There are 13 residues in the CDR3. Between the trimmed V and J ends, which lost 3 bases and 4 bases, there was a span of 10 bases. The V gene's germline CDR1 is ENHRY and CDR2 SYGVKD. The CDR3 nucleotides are TGTGCCATCAGTGACGGAGGGTCGTACGAGCAGTACTTC. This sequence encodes CAISDGGSYEQYF.

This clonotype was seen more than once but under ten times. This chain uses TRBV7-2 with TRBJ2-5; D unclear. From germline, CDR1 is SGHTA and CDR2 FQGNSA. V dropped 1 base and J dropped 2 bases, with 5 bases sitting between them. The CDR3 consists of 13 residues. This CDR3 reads CASSLVQQETQYF. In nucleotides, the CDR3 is TGTGCCAGCAGCTTAGTCCAGCAAGAGACCCAGTACTTC.

Here the CDR3 DNA reads TGTGCCAGCAGCAAAGAGCGGGGGGAGGACACTGAAGCTTTCTTT. This gives the protein CASSKERGEDTEAFF. The chain links TRBV21-1 to TRBJ1-1. TRBV21-1 is a documented pseudogene. The CDR3 totals 15 residues.

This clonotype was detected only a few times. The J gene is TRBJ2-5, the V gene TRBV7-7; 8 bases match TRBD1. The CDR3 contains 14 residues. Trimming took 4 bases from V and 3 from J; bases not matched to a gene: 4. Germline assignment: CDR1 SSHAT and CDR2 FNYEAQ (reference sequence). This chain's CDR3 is CASSSNRGKETQYF. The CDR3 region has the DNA TGTGCCAGCAGCTCGAACAGGGGGAAAGAGACCCAGTACTTC.

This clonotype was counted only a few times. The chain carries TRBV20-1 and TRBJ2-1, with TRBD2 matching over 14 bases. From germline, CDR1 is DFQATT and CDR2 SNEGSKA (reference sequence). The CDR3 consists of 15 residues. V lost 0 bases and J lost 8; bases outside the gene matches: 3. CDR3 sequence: CSAREGTSGGYEQFF. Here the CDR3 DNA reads TGCAGTGCTAGAGAGGGGACTAGCGGGGGCTATGAGCAGTTCTTC.

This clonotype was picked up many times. The DNA of the CDR3 is TGTGCCAGCAGTCCACTAGCGGGAGTTTACGAGCAGTACTTC. Translation: CASSPLAGVYEQYF. The chain links TRBV7-9 to TRBJ2-7; 11 bases fit TRBD2. The CDR3 extends over 14 amino acids. V lost 6 bases and J lost 4; bases outside the gene matches: 5. CDR1 and CDR2 from the germline V gene are SEHNR and FQNEAQ (reference sequence).